One sample yielded the 20 T cell receptor beta chains listed below, sequenced in a study of response to subunit inactivated influenza vaccine. TCRdb independently ran MiXCR on the RT-PCR reads; one entry per CDR3 protein. The sample contains 650,000 to 700,000 distinct CDR3 sequences, more than 15% of which appear only once. The sample consisted of PBMCs from blood, taken about 11 days after vaccination. Every receptor here comes from a man aged 45-60 years who received an inactivated influenza vaccine.

For this clonotype: The conserved phenylalanine or tryptophan normally closing the CDR3 is absent here, so this likely arose from a read error. The rearrangement links TRBV6-6 to TRBJ2-1; D is unresolved. V was pared by 0 bases and J by 5 bases, with 2 bases between. Germline V lookup: CDR1 MNHNY, CDR2 SVGAGI (reference sequence). This CDR3 has 12 residues. CDR3 in amino acids: CASSYSNNEQFL. The CDR3 bases are TGTGCCAGCAGTTACTCGAACAATGAGCAGTTCCTC.

V is TRBV2 and J is TRBJ2-2; possibly TRBD2 for D (5 bases). CDR3 length: 14 amino acids. The V end was cut by 5 bases, the J end by 1 base, with 8 bases between. Germline-derived CDR1 and CDR2 are SNHLY and FYNNEI. The CDR3, as DNA: TGTGCCAGCAGTTGGGGAGAGAACACCGGGGAGCTGTTTTTT. This codes for CASSWGENTGELFF.

Only a few counts were recorded for this clonotype. The chain is built from TRBV7-9 and TRBJ2-5, with 9 bases lining up with TRBD2. V gave up 5 bases and J gave up 0 bases; unmatched junction bases: 10. Germline CDR1 is SEHNR and CDR2 is FQNEAQ (reference sequence). CDR3 length: 17 amino acids. The CDR3 is CASSPLLGGRDQETQYF. Written as DNA, the CDR3 is TGTGCCAGCAGCCCCCTACTGGGCGGGAGGGACCAAGAGACCCAGTACTTC.

The chain joins TRBV20-1 to TRBJ1-1, with D possibly matching TRBD1 (5 bases). The CDR3 spans 14 residues. Germline V lookup: CDR1 DFQATT, CDR2 SNEGSKA (reference sequence). Trimming shortened V by 4 bases and J by 3 bases, and 15 bases separated the two germline ends. For the CDR3, the DNA is TGCAGTGCTACCAAGGGGCCCTCGTACACTGAAGCTTTCTTT. Translation gives CSATKGPSYTEAFF.

This clonotype showed up just a few times. This chain links TRBV7-9 with TRBJ2-1; no firm D call. V was trimmed by 2 bases and J by 9 bases, leaving 14 bases between them. The V gene's germline CDR1 is SEHNR and CDR2 FQNEAQ (reference sequence). This CDR3 has 14 amino acids. CDR3 protein: CASSLSISPPEQFF. In DNA form, the CDR3 reads TGTGCCAGCAGCTTAAGTATTTCACCTCCTGAGCAGTTCTTC.

The chain carries TRBV12-5 and TRBJ1-1; the D is unclear. Trimming took 1 base from V and 4 from J, leaving 7 bases between them. The CDR3 length is 13 residues. Germline lookup yields CDR1 LGHNT and CDR2 FRNRAP. The CDR3 DNA is TGTGCTAGTGGTTTGGACGGAATCACTGAAGCTTTCTTT. As protein: CASGLDGITEAFF. The variable domain in full, completed from reference TRBV12-5 and TRBJ1-1, reads DARVTQTPRHKVTEMGQEVTMRCQPILGHNTVFWYRQTMMQGLELLAYFRNRAPLDDSGMPKDRFSAEMPDATLATLKIQPSEPRDSAVYFCASGLDGITEAFFGQGTRLTVV.

This clonotype appeared a few times. This chain uses TRBV6-1 with TRBJ2-5; possibly TRBD1 or TRBD2 for D (5 bases each). Germline V lookup: CDR1 MNHNS, CDR2 SASEGT. V lost 2 bases to trimming and J lost 4 bases, with 17 bases between them. CDR3 length equals 16 residues. CDR3 amino acids: CASSEWVLAGAETQYF. For the CDR3, the DNA is TGTGCCAGCAGTGAATGGGTCCTAGCCGGGGCAGAGACCCAGTACTTC.

This clonotype was detected only a few times. The germline gene is not matched at one end of the junction; a read error may be the cause. The gene calls are TRBV7-2 and TRBJ1-2; D not certain. There are 11 residues in the CDR3. Germline V gene lookup returns CDR1 SGHTA and CDR2 FQGNSA. The CDR3 coding sequence is TGTGCCAGCAGGTTAGACTATGGCTACACCTTC. Translating it yields CASRLDYGYTF.

This clonotype has just a few counts. This chain connects TRBV12-3 or TRBV12-4 to TRBJ2-7; TRBD1 agrees at 8 bases. Losses at the gene ends were 6 bases for V and 7 bases for J; bases not matched to a gene: 8. The length of the CDR3 is 13 residues. As DNA, the CDR3 is TGTGCCAGCAGCGACTCCGGACAGGGAGAGCAGTACTTC. Translating gives CASSDSGQGEQYF.

V usage is TRBV5-1 and J usage is TRBJ2-7; TRBD2 is a possible D gene (6 bases). The CDR3 runs to 15 residues. Between the trimmed V and J ends, which lost 1 base and 5 bases, there was a span of 16 bases. Looked up from germline, CDR1 is SGHRS and CDR2 is YFSETQ. The CDR3 DNA reads TGCGCCAGCAGCTTGATTGCGACTAGGCAACACGAGCAGTACTTC. It encodes CASSLIATRQHEQYF.

This CDR3 is CASSSPDEGFYGYTF. The CDR3 bases are TGTGCCAGCAGCTCCCCCGACGAGGGATTCTATGGCTACACCTTC. The chain links TRBV4-2 to TRBJ1-2, with D hard to call. Germline values: CDR1 LGHNA, CDR2 YNFKEQ. The V gene lost 5 bases and the J gene lost 4 bases, with 17 bases spanning the gap. The CDR3 sequence is 15 residues long.

This clonotype was found many times. The rearrangement links TRBV29-1 to TRBJ2-3; D may be TRBD1 (6 bases). V was clipped by 2 bases and J by 5 bases, with 11 bases between them. The CDR3 extends over 13 amino acids. From germline, CDR1 is SQVTM and CDR2 ANQGSEA. CDR3 nucleotide sequence: TGCAGCGTTGAACCTGGGGGCGAAGATACGCAGTATTTT. The encoded protein is CSVEPGGEDTQYF.

This clonotype was seen a handful of times. The chain employs TRBV5-1 and TRBJ2-5, with D tentatively TRBD2 (5 bases). V lost 4 bases and J lost 7, with 14 bases in between. CDR1 SGHRS and CDR2 YFSETQ come from the germline V gene. The CDR3 sequence is 13 residues long. In DNA form, the CDR3 reads TGCGCCAGCAGCATAACTAGTTTGGCGACCCAGTACTTC. Translated: CASSITSLATQYF. The variable domain in full, with the rest retrieved from reference TRBV5-1 and TRBJ2-5, is KAGVTQTPRYLIKTRGQQVTLSCSPISGHRSVSWYQQTPGQGLQFLFEYFSETQRNKGNFPGRFSGRQFSNSRSEMNVSTLELGDSALYLCASSITSLATQYFGPGTRLLVL.

Many counts were recorded for this clonotype. A junction end diverges from the germline sequence, so it may reflect a read error. This rearrangement joins TRBV5-1 to TRBJ2-7; maybe TRBD2 (5 bases). Germline values: CDR1 SGHRS, CDR2 YFSETQ. This CDR3 spans 13 amino acids. CDR3 residues: CASSLSGTYEQYF. In DNA form, the CDR3 reads TGTGCCAGCAGCTTATCGGGAACCTACGAGCAGTACTTC. Supplemented by reference TRBV5-1 and TRBJ2-7, the full variable domain reads KAGVTQTPRYLIKTRGQQVTLSCSPISGHRSVSWYQQTPGQGLQFLFEYFSETQRNKGNFPGRFSGRQFSNSRSEMNVSTLELGDSALYLCASSLSGTYEQYFGPGTRLTVT.

The CDR3 loop reads CASSQGLLAGGQETQYF. The CDR3 DNA reads TGCGCCAGCAGCCAAGGGCTACTAGCGGGAGGACAAGAGACCCAGTACTTC. V usage is TRBV4-3 and J usage is TRBJ2-5; 12 positions agree with TRBD2. This CDR3 has 17 amino acids. Losses at the gene ends were 1 base for V and 2 bases for J; bases not matched to a gene: 5. Germline CDR1 LGHNA, CDR2 YSLEER.

This clonotype was seen a few times. This chain links TRBV6-4 with TRBJ2-2; D is ambiguous. The CDR3 runs to 14 residues. V was shortened by 4 bases and J by 0 bases, with 6 bases between the two germline ends. Germline V gene data show CDR1 as MRHNA and CDR2 as SNTAGT. The CDR3 loop reads CASSALANTGELFF. The CDR3 DNA is TGTGCCAGCAGTGCTCTAGCGAACACCGGGGAGCTGTTTTTT.

This chain links TRBV11-1 with TRBJ2-5, with TRBD1 matching 9 bases. V trimming: 7 bases; J trimming: 9 bases; junction bases outside the gene matches: 12. The CDR3 extends over 14 amino acids. Germline V lookup: CDR1 SGHAT, CDR2 FQDESV (reference sequence). The CDR3, as DNA: TGTGCCAGCACCTCGCGACAGGGGGGGAGAGCCCAGTACTTC. Its translation: CASTSRQGGRAQYF.

The rearrangement uses TRBV6-5 and TRBJ2-1, with TRBD1 identical over 10 bases. This CDR3 region has 16 residues. The trim removed 2 bases at V and 7 bases at J, leaving 8 bases unmatched. In germline, CDR1 is MNHEY, CDR2 SVGAGI. Here the CDR3 DNA reads TGTGCCAGCAGTTACGGGACAGGGGAAGGTGGTAATGAGCAGTTCTTC. It is translated as CASSYGTGEGGNEQFF.

This clonotype came up a few times. The CDR3 sequence: CASSSSMLAGGTSEQYF. The CDR3 region has the DNA TGTGCCAGCAGTTCCTCGATGCTAGCGGGAGGTACGAGTGAGCAGTACTTC. This sequence joins TRBV27 and TRBJ2-7; 11 nucleotides agree with TRBD2. This CDR3 is built from 17 residues. In germline, CDR1 is MNHEY, CDR2 SMNVEV (reference sequence). Trimming removed 4 bases from V and 7 bases from J; junction bases left unmatched: 15.

This clonotype was counted a few times. This chain joins TRBV7-2 and TRBJ2-1; 8 bases map to TRBD2. CDR1 and CDR2 (germline): SGHTA, FQGNSA. The CDR3 covers 15 residues. J was trimmed by 7 bases and V by 3 bases; bases with no gene match: 8. The DNA of the CDR3 is TGTGCCAGCAGCTTCGCCGGGACTAGAGGTAATGAGCAGTTCTTC. It yields the protein CASSFAGTRGNEQFF.